The TCR beta chain under discussion was sequenced for a study of blood T cell repertoires in COVID-19. Germline CDR1 is SGDLS and CDR2 is YYNGEE. The CDR3 extends over 17 amino acids. This table comes from immunoSEQ multiplex PCR, and its TCRdb copy is limited to in-frame clones, with some not included. This table holds tens of thousands of clones, approximately 92% found once. Comments on this clone: One junction end does not reproduce the germline sequence, and a read error may be involved.

The V and J genes are TRBV9 and TRBJ2-7; TRBD2 might be the D (7 bases). Sequenced material: peripheral blood. The clonotype was recovered from a woman in her sixties with active COVID-19. DNA of the CDR3: TGTGCCAGCAGCGTAGAAGGAGCGGGGACACGCTCCCACGAGCAGTACTTC. This translates into CASSVEGAGTRSHEQYF.